The 16 T cell receptor beta chains presented below share a single source sample, sequenced in a study of T cells in Graves' hyperthyroidism and ophthalmopathy. Researchers amplified the TCR beta CDR3 regions from RNA transcripts. With the HTBI primer set, the TCR CDR3 went through a first round of RT-PCR. One entry per CDR3 protein, called by TCRdb with MiXCR from the multiplex PCR reads. The sample has hundreds of thousands of distinct CDR3 sequences; 15% to 20% are singletons. Input material: blood. These TCRs come from a woman aged 25-40 years with Graves' hyperthyroidism.

This clonotype appeared many times. CDR3 in DNA: TGCAGTGCGACGACAGACCGTGAGACCCAGTACTTC. It encodes CSATTDRETQYF. The V call is TRBV20-1, the J call TRBJ2-5, with D perhaps TRBD1 (5 bases). The length of the CDR3 is 12 residues. V was shortened by 6 bases and J by 5 bases, with 13 bases between the two germline ends. CDR1 and CDR2 (germline): DFQATT, SNEGSKA (reference sequence).

This sequence joins TRBV12-5 and TRBJ2-2; D call uncertain. Germline-derived CDR1 and CDR2 are LGHNT and FRNRAP. V shed 0 bases and J shed 8 bases, with 4 bases lying between them. CDR3 length: 12 amino acids. The CDR3 is CASGLVRGELFF. For the CDR3, the DNA is TGTGCTAGTGGTTTGGTACGGGGGGAGCTGTTTTTT.

The sample holds many counts of this clonotype. The rearrangement uses TRBV7-2 and TRBJ2-7; 9 bases are a match to TRBD2. The germline gives CDR1 SGHTA, CDR2 FQGNSA. This CDR3 has 14 residues. With V trimmed by 1 base and J by 7 bases, 5 bases remained unmatched. The CDR3 spells CASSLGLAGREQYF. The CDR3 region has the DNA TGTGCCAGCAGCTTAGGGCTAGCGGGGAGGGAGCAGTACTTC.

This clonotype showed up just once. V and J are TRBV6-1 and TRBJ2-7, with 10 bases lining up with TRBD2. J lost 4 bases, V lost 1 base, and 7 bases had no gene match. The CDR3 sequence is 16 residues long. Germline CDR1 is MNHNS and CDR2 is SASEGT. This chain's CDR3 is CASSEDGLAGVYEQYF. Written as DNA, the CDR3 is TGTGCCAGCAGTGAAGATGGCCTAGCGGGAGTTTACGAGCAGTACTTC.

In this sample, this clonotype turned up many times. A junction boundary mismatches the germline segment, possibly from a read error. The chain recombines TRBV20-1 with TRBJ2-7, with D unresolved. CDR3 size: 13 residues. CDR1 DFQATT and CDR2 SNEGSKA come from the germline V gene (reference sequence). The CDR3 nucleotides read TGCGGTGCTAGAGCAGAAGGTCTCAACGAGCAGTACTTC. It translates to CGARAEGLNEQYF.

In this sample, this clonotype turned up a few times. This chain uses TRBV11-2 with TRBJ2-5; D is perhaps TRBD1 (5 bases). CDR3 length equals 14 residues. The V gene lost 4 bases and the J gene lost 1 base, with 10 bases spanning the gap. Germline V lookup: CDR1 SGHAT, CDR2 FQNNGV. CDR3 sequence reads: CASSSLGVQETQYF. The CDR3 coding sequence is TGTGCCAGCAGCTCCTTAGGGGTCCAAGAGACCCAGTACTTC.

This rearrangement joins TRBV12-3 or TRBV12-4 to TRBJ1-1; D remains ambiguous. This CDR3 spans 14 amino acids. Trimming took off 5 bases at V and 4 bases at J, with 14 bases between the two ends. The CDR3 nucleotides are TGTGCCAGCAGTCCCGCACCCAGAGGCACTGAAGCTTTCTTT. Residues: CASSPAPRGTEAFF.

This clonotype was seen many times. The chain employs TRBV6-2 or TRBV6-3 and TRBJ2-3; TRBD2 agrees at 7 bases. The CDR3 extends over 17 amino acids. The ends lost 4 bases at V and 3 bases at J; junction bases unmatched: 13. Germline V gene data show CDR1 as MNHEY and CDR2 as SVGEGT. The CDR3 DNA follows: TGTGCCAGCAGTTCCCGTTTCCGGAGCGGGAAGACAGATACGCAGTATTTT. Translation: CASSSRFRSGKTDTQYF.

The V call is TRBV5-1, the J call TRBJ1-1; TRBD1 might be the D (6 bases). V was shortened by 4 bases and J by 2 bases, with 9 bases between the two germline ends. Germline assignment: CDR1 SGHRS and CDR2 YFSETQ. This CDR3 has 13 residues. The DNA of the CDR3 is TGCGCCAGCAGCACAGGGAGAAACACTGAAGCTTTCTTT. This codes for CASSTGRNTEAFF.

Many counts were recorded for this clonotype. The chain recombines TRBV28 with TRBJ2-7; 7 positions match TRBD1. Germline loops: CDR1 MDHEN, CDR2 SYDVKM. J lost 0 bases, V lost 7 bases, and 6 bases had no gene match. This CDR3 is 14 amino acids long. The CDR3 nucleotides are TGTGCCAGCACCCCACAGGGGAGCTCCTACGAGCAGTACTTC. Translated, it gives CASTPQGSSYEQYF. The full variable domain, in which reference TRBV28 and TRBJ2-7 provide the parts outside the CDR3, is DVKVTQSSRYLVKRTGEKVFLECVQDMDHENMFWYRQDPGLGLRLIYFSYDVKMKEKGDIPEGYSVSREKKERFSLILESASTNQTSMYLCASTPQGSSYEQYFGPGTRLTVT.

Comment on this clonotype: One end of the junction fails to match germline, which may point to a read error. The chain links TRBV6-5 to TRBJ2-5; 9 bases line up with TRBD1. Germline values: CDR1 MNHEY, CDR2 SVGAGI. The CDR3 runs 14 residues. The CDR3 DNA sequence: TGTGCCAGCAGTTCCGGGACAGGGCGGGAGACCCAGTCCTTC. Its translation: CASSSGTGRETQSF.

This clonotype has ten or more counts. The chain is built from TRBV20-1 and TRBJ2-7; possibly TRBD1 for D (6 bases). V was pared by 2 bases and J by 2 bases, with 10 bases between. The CDR3 covers 13 residues. Germline lookup yields CDR1 DFQATT and CDR2 SNEGSKA (reference sequence). The CDR3 DNA follows: TGCAGTGCTAGACTACAGGGAGCCTACGAGCAGTACTTC. It encodes CSARLQGAYEQYF.

This chain uses TRBV7-8 with TRBJ2-1, with D tentatively TRBD1 (8 bases). Trimming cost V 5 bases and J 9 bases, with 14 bases left between them. Germline V gives CDR1 SGHVS, CDR2 FQNEAQ. The CDR3 is 13 amino acids. The CDR3 protein is CASSRQGRVEQFF. The CDR3 nucleotides read TGTGCCAGCAGCCGACAGGGGAGGGTTGAGCAGTTCTTC.

V gene TRBV6-2 or TRBV6-3 combines with J gene TRBJ1-1; perhaps TRBD1 as D (6 bases). The CDR3 sequence is 12 residues long. CDR1 and CDR2 from the germline V gene are MNHEY and SVGEGT. Between the trimmed V and J ends, which lost 2 bases and 9 bases, there was a span of 10 bases. CDR3 DNA sequence: TGTGCCAGCAGTTACCCAGACAGGCAAGCTTTCTTT. The encoded protein is CASSYPDRQAFF.

This clonotype has just a few counts. CDR3: CAWSVGKAKPYNSPLHF. The CDR3 coding sequence is TGTGCCTGGAGTGTCGGAAAAGCTAAGCCCTATAATTCACCCCTCCACTTT. The chain uses TRBV30 and TRBJ1-6; D call uncertain. CDR1 GTSNPN and CDR2 SVGIG come from the germline V gene (reference sequence). Trimming shortened V by 0 bases and J by 2 bases, and 14 bases separated the two germline ends. The CDR3 length is 17 residues.

Turning to this clonotype: One base away lies a much larger clone, so this may be a sequencing read error. This chain connects TRBV7-9 to TRBJ2-1; D tentatively reads TRBD1 or TRBD2 (5 bases each). The germline V gene encodes CDR1 SEHNR and CDR2 FQNEAQ (reference sequence). This CDR3 is 16 amino acids long. The germline V and J ends were trimmed by 5 bases and 1 base, with 15 bases remaining between them. The CDR3: CASSRAGTSSYNEQFF. CDR3 DNA: TGTGCCAGCAGCAGAGCCGGGACGTCGTCCTACAATGAGCAGTTCTTC.